Sequencing of this TCR beta chain was carried out in a study of blood T cells in healthy people across ages. A J-beta primer mix and a sample-barcoded 5' primer were used in a second PCR of roughly 6 to 11 cycles. MiXCR, run by TCRdb on the 5' RACE reads, gives a single entry per CDR3 protein. The sample holds 1.5 million to 2 million distinct CDR3 sequences, almost 35% seen once. The CDR3 length is 15 residues. With 3 bases removed from V and 6 bases from J, the gap between germline ends came to 15 bases. Looked up from germline, CDR1 is SGHTA and CDR2 is FQGTGA. This clonotype was obtained from a woman in her twenties or thirties in good health. The sequenced material came from blood. This chain links TRBV7-3 with TRBJ2-1, with D possibly being TRBD2 (7 bases). In DNA form, the CDR3 reads TGTGCCAGCAGCTTGGGGGGGCTCGGAAGCAATGAGCAGTTCTTC. Encoded protein: CASSLGGLGSNEQFF.